These T cell receptor beta chains were read from a single sample in a study of T cells in Graves' hyperthyroidism and ophthalmopathy. MiXCR, applied by TCRdb to the multiplex PCR reads, yields one record per CDR3 protein. Counted here are about 160,000 distinct CDR3 sequences, just under 9.5% occurring once; the ten biggest clones make up more than 20%. Sequencing input: blood. These receptors came from a woman younger than 35 with Graves' hyperthyroidism that later progressed to Graves' ophthalmopathy. The CDR3 runs from the conserved cysteine through the conserved F or W. Each record gives: V gene, J gene, clone size, D gene, CDR3 DNA, CDR3 protein. D genes are given only for firm matches. Size tells how often a clone was seen (once, few, many) or the class of an expanded clone, and some rows leave it out.

TRBV28	TRBJ2-7	many	TRBD1	TGTGCCAGCAAGGCTGTCGACAGGGCTCTCTACGAGCAGTACTTC	CASKAVDRALYEQYF
TRBV29-1	TRBJ2-7	many	.	TGCAGCGTTGAGGGGGCAGAAGGAGAGCAGTACTTC	CSVEGAEGEQYF
TRBV29-1	TRBJ2-3	few	.	TGCAGCGTCCGCGCACAGGAAGACACAGATACGCAGTATTTT	CSVRAQEDTDTQYF
TRBV18	TRBJ2-2	few	TRBD2	TGTGCCAGCTCACCACGCACTTATGCGGGAGGGACCGGGGAGCTGTTTTTT	CASSPRTYAGGTGELFF
TRBV7-2	TRBJ1-4	few	.	TGTGCCAGCAGCCCCGACATTGGAAATGAAAAACTGTTTTTT	CASSPDIGNEKLFF
TRBV3-1	TRBJ2-1	many	TRBD1	TGTGCCAGCAAATCAAGCCCCGAACAGGGGTACTACAATGAGCAGTTCTTC	CASKSSPEQGYYNEQFF
TRBV18	TRBJ1-3	.	.	TGTGCCAGCTTCACCAGTAGTGGGACAAACGGAAACACCATATATTTT	CASFTSSGTNGNTIYF
TRBV6-1	TRBJ1-2	many	.	TGTGCCAGCAGTGAAGCGCAGCGCTATGGCTACACCTTC	CASSEAQRYGYTF
TRBV10-3	TRBJ1-1	many	.	TGTGCCATCAGATTGACTGGGGTGACCACTGAAGCTTTCTTT	CAIRLTGVTTEAFF
TRBV5-8	TRBJ2-2	.	TRBD2	TGTGCCAGCAGCTTGTCGGTAGCGGGCACCGGGGAGCTGTTTTTT	CASSLSVAGTGELFF
TRBV4-1	TRBJ2-1	few	TRBD2	TGCGCCAGCAGCCGGGGGGGTAGCGGGGGGCTAAATGAGCAGTTCTTC	CASSRGGSGGLNEQFF
TRBV24-1	TRBJ1-4	many	.	TGTGCCACCAGTGATCCGCAACAGGAGAGGGAAAAACTGTTTTTT	CATSDPQQEREKLFF
TRBV5-1	TRBJ2-2	.	TRBD1	TGCGCCAGCAGCACGTCGACAGGGGGAGCCGGGGAGCTGTTTTTT	CASSTSTGGAGELFF
TRBV10-3	TRBJ2-7	many	.	TGTGCCATCAGTGAGTCGACCAGGGACCACGAGCAGTACTTC	CAISESTRDHEQYF
TRBV3-1	TRBJ1-2	.	.	TGTGCCAGCAGCCAAGACAGGGCAGGGAATGGCTACACCTTC	CASSQDRAGNGYTF
TRBV11-1	TRBJ2-1	.	TRBD2	TGTGCCAGCAGCTCCCCCGGAAGGACTAGCGGGAGAAATGAGCAGTTCTTC	CASSSPGRTSGRNEQFF
TRBV11-1	TRBJ2-2	many	.	TGTGCCAGCAGCCTAGGATCTTGGAACACCGGGGAGCTGTTTTTT	CASSLGSWNTGELFF
TRBV30	TRBJ1-6	many	.	TGTGCCTGGAGAGGGGGTTATAATTCACCCCTCCACTTT	CAWRGGYNSPLHF
TRBV6-1	TRBJ1-1	many	TRBD1	TGTGCCAGCAACGCACCGGGACAGCGTGAAGCTTTCTTT	CASNAPGQREAFF
TRBV28	TRBJ2-1	many	.	TGTGCCAGCAGTCCCCGGGCTTGGGGCAAGGACAATGAGCAGTTCTTC	CASSPRAWGKDNEQFF
TRBV10-3	TRBJ1-5	many	.	TGTGCCAGTCGACAGGATAATAGCAATCAGCCCCAGCATTTT	CASRQDNSNQPQHF
TRBV24-1	TRBJ2-7	many	TRBD2	TGTGCCACCGTCCACGGGGGGGATGTGTACTACGAGCAGTACTTC	CATVHGGDVYYEQYF
TRBV11-2	TRBJ2-7	many	.	TGTGCCAGCAGCCCCGACAGGATTACCTACGAGCAGTACTTC	CASSPDRITYEQYF
TRBV30	TRBJ2-7	many	TRBD1	TGTGCCTGGAGGGGGGACAGCTCCTACGAGCAGTACTTC	CAWRGDSSYEQYF
TRBV10-3	TRBJ2-1	few	TRBD2	TGTGCCATCAGTGAGGGGAGGGTGGGACTATATCTCGATGAGCAGTTCTTC	CAISEGRVGLYLDEQFF
TRBV7-8	TRBJ2-5	.	TRBD2	TGTGCCAGCAGCCCGCTCCATAGCGGGGGAACCCAAGAGACCCAGTACTTC	CASSPLHSGGTQETQYF
TRBV6-5	TRBJ2-2	many	.	TGTGCCAGCAGTTACTCGAATGCTGCGAACACCGGGGAGCTGTTTTTT	CASSYSNAANTGELFF
TRBV7-2	TRBJ2-1	many	.	TGTGCCAGCAGCTTAGACGGGGCTTCCTACAATGAGCAGTTCTTC	CASSLDGASYNEQFF
TRBV19	TRBJ2-7	many	.	TGTGCCAGTAGTATCACAGTATCCTCCTACGAGCAGTACTTC	CASSITVSSYEQYF
TRBV3-1	TRBJ1-2	many	TRBD1	TGTGCCAGCAGCCGGCAGGGGGCAGTTAACTATGGCTACACCTTC	CASSRQGAVNYGYTF
TRBV12-3/TRBV12-4	TRBJ2-3	many	.	TGTGCCAGCACCCTTCTCGGACGTAGCACAGATACGCAGTATTTT	CASTLLGRSTDTQYF
TRBV12-3/TRBV12-4	TRBJ2-1	many	.	TGTGCCAGCAGCCACCGATTGGGCCGGTACAATGAGCAGTTCTTC	CASSHRLGRYNEQFF
TRBV20-1	TRBJ2-7	many	TRBD1	TGCAGTGCTGCCGGGACAGGCTACGAGCAGTACTTC	CSAAGTGYEQYF
TRBV7-2	TRBJ2-5	many	.	TGTGCCAGCAGCTTAGAGGGACTGGGGCAAGAGACCCAGTACTTC	CASSLEGLGQETQYF
TRBV3-1	TRBJ1-6	few	.	TGTGCCAGCAGCCAACCACAGGGTTTATATAATTCACCCCTCCACTTT	CASSQPQGLYNSPLHF
TRBV6-1	TRBJ2-3	many	TRBD1	TGTGCCAGCAGTGGAACCGGGACAGGGAGCACAGATACGCAGTATTTT	CASSGTGTGSTDTQYF
TRBV5-1	TRBJ1-1	.	TRBD1	TGCGCCACTGGACAGGGCGATCGGAACACTGAAGCTTTCTTT	CATGQGDRNTEAFF